Presented here are 5 T cell receptor beta chains from one specimen sequenced in a study of T-cell reconstitution after alpha-beta-depleted transplantation in children. Unique molecular identifiers were incorporated when the TCRbeta library was constructed. In TCRdb, the PCR reads were re-called with MiXCR into one record per CDR3 protein. The data show 330,000 or so distinct CDR3 sequences, 10% to 13% seen once. Specimen: PBMCs from the stem cell graft donor, collected from the stem cell graft. These receptors were collected from a human donor who donated a stem cell graft to a child with acute lymphoblastic leukemia.

This clonotype was seen only a few times. V usage is TRBV7-9 and J usage is TRBJ2-5; TRBD1 matches at 7 bases. V gave up 6 bases and J gave up 7 bases; unmatched junction bases: 17. The germline V gene has CDR1 SEHNR and CDR2 FQNEAQ (reference sequence). The CDR3 has 16 residues. CDR3 DNA: TGTGCCAGCAGGATGGGGACAGTCCGGGTCCAGGGGACCCAGTACTTC. As protein: CASRMGTVRVQGTQYF.

The rearrangement uses TRBV29-1 and TRBJ1-1; no clear D. CDR1 and CDR2 (germline): SQVTM, ANQGSEA. The CDR3 has 12 amino acids. V was pared by 3 bases and J by 4 bases, with 9 bases between. DNA for the CDR3: TGCAGCGTTGAGGAGGGCCTCACTGAAGCTTTCTTT. It encodes CSVEEGLTEAFF.

The chain links TRBV6-2 or TRBV6-3 to TRBJ2-3; 8 positions agree with TRBD2. The trim removed 8 bases at V and 2 bases at J, leaving 12 bases unmatched. The CDR3 length is 16 residues. Germline values: CDR1 MNHEY, CDR2 SVGEGT. Here the CDR3 DNA reads TGTGCCAGCGACCGTTCGGGCGGGAGGTTCACAGATACGCAGTATTTT. Translation: CASDRSGGRFTDTQYF.

V is TRBV4-2 and J is TRBJ2-2; D is ambiguous. Germline assignment: CDR1 LGHNA and CDR2 YNFKEQ. The CDR3 is made up of 13 amino acids. V was clipped by 1 base and J by 9 bases, with 9 bases between them. The chain's CDR3 is CASSQVGYRELFF. The CDR3 DNA sequence: TGTGCCAGCAGCCAAGTAGGTTACCGGGAGCTGTTTTTT.

This clonotype was counted between two and nine times. This chain joins TRBV3-1 and TRBJ1-2, with D perhaps TRBD1 (5 bases). Germline values: CDR1 LGHDT, CDR2 YNNKEL (reference sequence). Trimming took off 1 base at V and 4 bases at J, with 19 bases between the two ends. This CDR3 is built from 17 residues. The CDR3 spells CASSQARLTDLSYGYTF. The CDR3 DNA reads TGTGCCAGCAGCCAAGCCAGACTGACAGATCTAAGCTATGGCTACACCTTC.